This is a list of T cell receptor beta chains from one sample in a study of shared T cell receptors in the human thymus. Using immunoSEQ multiplex PCR, the repertoire was profiled, and TCRdb retains in-frame clones only, with some absent. This table has 720,000 or so clones, roughly 85% appearing once. These data are also associated with another study on human thymus T cells.

The sequenced sample consisted of thymocytes. The receptors originated from a girl less than two years old with a congenital heart defect. Both conserved end residues are part of each CDR3. Clone sizes are given selectively: once, few, many, or a class where the clone is expanded.

clone size: -
J gene: TRBJ2-1
V gene: TRBV13
CDR3 protein: CASNVLAGGPINEQFF

clone size: -
J gene: TRBJ1-2
V gene: TRBV4-1
CDR3 protein: CASSQDRVGYTF

clone size: -
J gene: TRBJ2-7
V gene: TRBV6-4
CDR3 protein: CASRKKGDINYEQYF

clone size: -
J gene: TRBJ2-2
V gene: TRBV9
CDR3 protein: CASSEWKGDGELFF

clone size: -
J gene: TRBJ1-1
V gene: TRBV27
CDR3 protein: CASTRAGGTEAFF

clone size: -
J gene: TRBJ2-5
V gene: TRBV14
CDR3 protein: CASSQDARETQYF

clone size: -
J gene: TRBJ2-3
V gene: TRBV6-1
CDR3 protein: CASLSGREDTQYF

clone size: -
J gene: TRBJ2-7
V gene: TRBV10-3
CDR3 protein: CAISEGSTGQTSYEQYF

clone size: -
J gene: TRBJ2-7
V gene: TRBV5-4
CDR3 protein: CASSLIGLARKGPYEQYF

clone size: -
J gene: TRBJ1-2
V gene: TRBV5-1
CDR3 protein: CASSFPGQTNYGYTF

clone size: few
J gene: TRBJ1-1
V gene: TRBV9
CDR3 protein: CASSVVSGGWTEAFF

clone size: -
J gene: TRBJ2-5
V gene: TRBV2
CDR3 protein: CASSGRDRGLQKETQYF

clone size: -
J gene: TRBJ2-7
V gene: TRBV9
CDR3 protein: CASSVGSRTGQHYEQYF

clone size: once
J gene: TRBJ2-1
V gene: TRBV19
CDR3 protein: CASSSTSGGIDEQFF

clone size: -
J gene: -
V gene: TRBV29-1
CDR3 protein: CSVEDPGPGADEQYF

clone size: -
J gene: TRBJ2-7
V gene: TRBV5-6
CDR3 protein: CASSYPGQSAKMHYEQYF

clone size: -
J gene: TRBJ2-5
V gene: TRBV10-2
CDR3 protein: CASSGTKRIQETQYF

clone size: -
J gene: TRBJ1-5
V gene: TRBV19
CDR3 protein: CASSMPWGVIGQPQHF

clone size: -
J gene: TRBJ1-2
V gene: TRBV27
CDR3 protein: CASSFHGGGYTF

clone size: once
J gene: TRBJ1-5
V gene: TRBV11-1
CDR3 protein: CASSLSDSLNQPQHF